The T cell receptor beta chain described here comes from a study of blood T cell repertoires in COVID-19. V was cut by 3 bases and J by 6 bases, with 10 bases left in between. CDR1 and CDR2 (germline): LGHDT, YNNKEL (reference sequence). This CDR3 has 13 residues. A note on this clone: The sample holds other DNA sequences that translate to the same CDR3.

The assay was immunoSEQ multiplex PCR, and TCRdb's table has in-frame clones only and misses some. The data show about 100,000 clones, roughly four fifths seen once. The V call is TRBV3-1 (or the pseudogene TRBV3-2), the J call TRBJ2-3; D possibly corresponds to TRBD2 (6 bases). The receptor was isolated from a man aged 60-69 years with acute or convalescent COVID-19. The sequenced sample consisted of peripheral blood. CDR3 region: CASSQRGPDTQYF. The CDR3 DNA is TGTGCCAGCAGCCAGCGGGGCCCCGATACGCAGTATTTT.